One sample yielded the 13 T cell receptor beta chains listed below, sequenced in a study of cytomegalovirus exposure and HLA in healthy donors. Profiling relied on immunoSEQ multiplex PCR, and the TCRdb table lists in-frame clones only, not all of them. The sample has 120,000 or so clones; around 86% are singletons. The sequenced material came from PBMCs. These receptors were taken from a woman between 18 and 29 years old in good health and CMV-seronegative.

Comments on this clone: This specimen includes other DNA sequences encoding the same CDR3. The rearrangement joins TRBV2 to TRBJ2-7, with TRBD1 matching over 12 bases. V trimming: 6 bases; J trimming: 7 bases; junction bases outside the gene matches: 7. CDR1 is SNHLY, CDR2 FYNNEI, per germline. CDR3 length: 14 residues. CDR3 protein: CASRPGQGAGEQYF. The DNA of the CDR3 is TGTGCCAGCAGGCCGGGACAGGGGGCAGGGGAGCAGTACTTC.

The chain recombines TRBV6-1 with TRBJ2-3; D is undetermined. Between the trimmed V and J ends, which lost 5 bases and 3 bases, there was a span of 9 bases. The CDR3 has 13 residues. CDR1 is MNHNS, CDR2 SASEGT, per germline. CDR3 sequence reads: CASSMSYTDTQYF. The CDR3 DNA follows: TGTGCCAGCAGTATGTCGTATACAGATACGCAGTATTTT.

The V call is TRBV28, the J call TRBJ1-2; 7 nucleotides line up with TRBD1. The CDR3 is 14 residues long. CDR1 and CDR2 from the germline V gene are MDHEN and SYDVKM. V shed 3 bases, J shed 4 bases, and the junction held 5 bases outside the gene matches. The CDR3 spells CASSFQTGLYGYTF. The CDR3 bases are TGTGCCAGCAGTTTTCAGACAGGGCTCTATGGCTACACCTTC.

The chain employs TRBV13 and TRBJ2-2; D not resolved. Trimming left V 0 bases short and J 0 bases short, with 5 bases between. CDR1 and CDR2 (germline): PRHDT, FYEKMQ (reference sequence). This CDR3 has 15 residues. The CDR3 reads CASSLGGANTGELFF. The CDR3 nucleotides read TGTGCCAGCAGCTTAGGTGGAGCGAACACCGGGGAGCTGTTTTTT. Full variable domain (remainder filled in from reference TRBV13 and TRBJ2-2): AAGVIQSPRHLIKEKRETATLKCYPIPRHDTVYWYQQGPGQDPQFLISFYEKMQSDKGSIPDRFSAQQFSDYHSELNMSSLELGDSALYFCASSLGGANTGELFFGEGSRLTVL.

The chain recombines TRBV19 with TRBJ1-5; a possible D gene is TRBD1 (5 bases). Germline CDR1 and CDR2: LNHDA and SQIVND (reference sequence). This CDR3 has 15 residues. V was shortened by 7 bases and J by 2 bases, with 15 bases between the two germline ends. The CDR3 bases are TGTGCCAGTATTTCTCTTTTAGGGGGCAATCAGCCCCAGCATTTT. It translates to CASISLLGGNQPQHF.

The V call is TRBV6-1, the J call TRBJ2-1, with 9 positions matching TRBD1. Germline V gene sequence: CDR1 MNHNS, CDR2 SASEGT. The junction had 10 bases not matched to a gene; V was cut back by 2 bases and J by 5 bases. The CDR3 covers 17 residues. The CDR3 DNA reads as TGTGCCAGCAGTGAACCGCAGGGACAGGGTCTAGACAATGAGCAGTTCTTC. It encodes CASSEPQGQGLDNEQFF.

CDR3 DNA sequence: TGTGCCAGCAGTTACGGCTCAGAAACCTACGAGCAGTACTTC. This gives the protein CASSYGSETYEQYF. The chain joins TRBV6-5 to TRBJ2-7; D gene ambiguous. CDR3 length equals 14 residues. The germline V and J ends were trimmed by 2 bases and 2 bases, with 10 bases remaining between them. Germline CDR1 and CDR2: MNHEY and SVGAGI.

J is TRBJ1-3 and V is TRBV4-1, with 10 bases aligning to TRBD1. Germline-derived CDR1 and CDR2 are MGHRA and YSYEKL. The CDR3 totals 16 residues. The ends lost 4 bases at V and 0 bases at J; junction bases unmatched: 3. This CDR3 is CASSRGQGSSGNTIYF. CDR3 bases: TGCGCCAGCAGCCGGGGACAGGGGAGCTCTGGAAACACCATATATTTT.

This rearrangement joins TRBV27 to TRBJ2-1, with 11 bases aligning to TRBD2. The CDR3 runs 16 residues. Germline CDR1 and CDR2: MNHEY and SMNVEV (reference sequence). With 5 bases clipped from V and 4 bases from J, the junction kept 7 bases outside the gene matches. CDR3 amino acids: CASSIMGLADYNEQFF. The CDR3 DNA reads TGTGCCAGCAGTATCATGGGACTAGCGGATTACAATGAGCAGTTCTTC.

This clone is a singleton in its sample. The genes are TRBV13 and TRBJ2-7, with a tentative D call TRBD2 (5 bases). The germline V and J ends were trimmed by 5 bases and 5 bases, with 22 bases remaining between them. This CDR3 is built from 16 residues. Germline values: CDR1 PRHDT, CDR2 FYEKMQ (reference sequence). The CDR3 sequence: CASSPPHGGSLDEQYF. The CDR3, as DNA: TGTGCCAGCAGCCCCCCCCATGGAGGTAGCTTGGACGAGCAGTACTTC.

The chain couples TRBV2 to TRBJ2-7; weak D call: TRBD1 (5 bases). The germline CDR1 and CDR2 sequences are SNHLY and FYNNEI. The length of the CDR3 is 12 residues. With 4 bases removed from V and 2 bases from J, the gap between germline ends came to 6 bases. CDR3 coding DNA: TGTGCCAGCAGTGGACAGACCTACGAGCAGTACTTC. Residues: CASSGQTYEQYF. The whole variable domain, filled in from reference TRBV2 and TRBJ2-7, reads EPEVTQTPSHQVTQMGQEVILRCVPISNHLYFYWYRQILGQKVEFLVSFYNNEISEKSEIFDDQFSVERPDGSNFTLKIRSTKLEDSAMYFCASSGQTYEQYFGPGTRLTVT.

This clone came up once. This chain links TRBV7-9 with TRBJ1-1; 9 bases match TRBD1. Germline V gene lookup returns CDR1 SEHNR and CDR2 FQNEAQ (reference sequence). This CDR3 is built from 16 residues. Unmatched junction bases numbered 10, after V lost 5 bases and J lost 3 bases. DNA for the CDR3: TGTGCCAGCAGCCCAGCTACAGGGGGCGCGGACACTGAAGCTTTCTTT. This translates into CASSPATGGADTEAFF.

This sequence joins TRBV7-2 and TRBJ2-3; D gene unclear. Germline values: CDR1 SGHTA, CDR2 FQGNSA. This CDR3 is built from 13 residues. V was pared by 1 base and J by 6 bases, with 8 bases between. CDR3 loop: CASSLVVADTQYF. The CDR3 DNA reads as TGTGCCAGCAGCTTAGTAGTTGCGGATACGCAGTATTTT.